A selection of T cell receptor beta chains follows, all from one sample in a study of blood T cell repertoires in COVID-19. The assay was immunoSEQ multiplex PCR, and TCRdb's table has in-frame clones only and misses some. The sample carries 250,000 to 300,000 clones, 70% to 90% recorded once. The sample taken for sequencing was PBMCs or T cells enriched from blood (not recorded which). These receptors were obtained from a woman aged 50 to 65 who had recovered from COVID-19. Both conserved end residues are part of each CDR3. The order of the fields is V gene, J gene, CDR3 protein.

TRBV5-1,TRBJ1-4,CASSPYAEAGQKLFF
TRBV7-6,TRBJ2-2,CASSLSPSGGFAGELFF
TRBV9,TRBJ2-5,CASSMGGSVETQYF
TRBV5-8,TRBJ1-2,CASSPAGHYGYTF
TRBV24-1,TRBJ1-3,CATSDRVLRYPGNTIYF
TRBV6-5,TRBJ1-2,CASSYRKGQGIRGYTF
TRBV5-1,TRBJ1-6,CASSRIAGSGSPLHF
TRBV10-3,TRBJ2-7,CAIRRQGFQGEQYF
TRBV6-1,TRBJ2-7,CASSEARVYEQYF
TRBV19,TRBJ1-2,CASSIALDRGNYGYTF
TRBV5-1,TRBJ2-3,CASRLDREYDTQYF
TRBV4-1,TRBJ2-3,CASSQDWERSKRDTQYF